This TCR beta chain was retrieved from a study of CD4 and CD8 cells across lung adenocarcinoma regions. MiXCR, run by TCRdb on the PCR reads, gives a single entry per CDR3 protein. The table has 7,500 or so distinct CDR3 sequences, around half seen once. Germline V gene data show CDR1 as MNHEY and CDR2 as SVGAGI. The CDR3 contains 11 residues. Donors had localized lung adenocarcinoma, a non-small cell lung cancer. The genes are TRBV6-5 and TRBJ2-5; D is unresolved. The closer fit of TRBJ2-7 to the DNA end suggests the J call may be wrong. The specimen was CD8+ T cells from the center of a lung tumor. This clonotype was sampled from a male donor with lung adenocarcinoma. The CD4 and CD8 labels of this study may be unreliable. CDR3 coding DNA: TGTGCCAGCAGTTTTCTGGCCGAGCAGTACTTC. It yields the protein CASSFLAEQYF.